Sequencing of this TCR beta chain was carried out in a study of T cells in Graves' hyperthyroidism and ophthalmopathy. Broader study findings: Most thyroid clonotypes with frequency above 0.001 were detected in blood.

RNA transcripts were the template for amplifying TCR beta CDR3 regions. TCR CDR3 underwent first-round RT-PCR with the HTBI primer set. Each CDR3 protein gets one entry after TCRdb re-called the multiplex PCR reads with MiXCR. The sample holds approximately 330,000 distinct CDR3 sequences, around 13% seen once. From germline, CDR1 is SGHAT and CDR2 FQNNGV. Trimming stripped 0 bases from V and 1 base from J, with 15 bases between. This CDR3 has 17 residues. The cohort's ophthalmopathy patients, a group with duration under 3 months, had a Clinical Activity Score of at least 3 and a NOSPECS grade of at least 4. Fresh peripheral blood, around 11 ml of it, supplied the PBMCs. This clonotype appeared many times. Its antigen is unidentified.

This chain uses TRBV11-2 with TRBJ2-5; TRBD1 is a possible D gene (5 bases). This sequence was found in a woman aged 40 to 50 with Graves' ophthalmopathy. Material: blood. As DNA, the CDR3 is TGTGCCAGCAGCTTAGATCCGCCCAGCCAGGGCCAAGAGACCCAGTACTTC. Encoded protein: CASSLDPPSQGQETQYF.